This T cell receptor (beta chain) is from a study of human T cells and chemical hapten exposure (dated by TCRdb to the early 2020s). In the study overall: For sensitization, 2% DPC in acetone was applied to an approximately 2 cm by approximately 2 cm area of upper inner arm skin. The mostly female patient cohort included alopecia areata with under or over 50% scalp involvement, alopecia totalis and alopecia universalis. Patch testing was done on the upper back using Finn chambers containing 0.01% DPC, and results were scored after 6 days according to International Contact Dermatitis Research Group standards. Patient blood was sampled pre-sensitization (week 0) and at 2, 6 and about 24 weeks after DPC sensitization. The libraries were sequenced as a pool, and the TCR yield per sample differed mostly because of small variations in library volumes within the pool. Throughout the study period of approximately 23 weeks, patients also received therapeutic DPC doses to the scalp every week. Twenty-nine alopecia patients gave blood for TCR sequencing at one to four time points (pre-sensitization, 2, 6 and 24 weeks). The study tracked peripheral blood TCR repertoire changes in vivo during primary and secondary sensitization to the hapten diphenylcyclopropenone (DPC) in alopecia patients.

As concerns this clonotype: What antigen it recognizes has not been identified. Base qualities are missing; no much larger clone stands one base away.

The sample's time point, from its label and the paper: pre-sensitization, week 0. This specimen's treatment or condition label, interpreted: therapeutic diphenylcyclopropenone sensitization with weekly scalp DPC. Blood at each patch-test visit was drawn before the patch test was applied. Patients were eligible if aged 18 to 70, diagnosed with alopecia and judged suitable for DPC therapy, and pregnant patients were excluded. Unfractionated whole blood was collected in Tempus Blood RNA tubes, and total RNA was extracted from that blood. The library was produced with RACE. Sequencing relied on a NextSeq 500. During library preparation, unique molecular identifiers were attached to individual cDNA molecules so that TCRs could be counted in a quantitative, reproducible way. For every blood RNA sample, sequencing covered both the TCR alpha and TCR beta chains. Processing in the source paper ran as follows. Samples had a median of about 96,000 TCRs, with a range from about 20,000 to 690,600. The Decombinator software suite was used to annotate V, J and CDR3 in the TCR reads. To make PS versus PT1 abundance plots, every sample was subsampled to the same number of TCRs (28,000). TCRs were defined as expanded if absent before sensitization and observed at least eight times at the 2-week time point. The public reads were run again by TCRdb, first through fastp at Q25 and then through MiXCR, and only productive beta chains were kept. Rows are combined by CDR3 protein, so each entry shows the most common genes and DNA. The V and J calls reflect TCRdb's pipeline rather than the authors' work. Present in this sample are around 330,000 distinct CDR3 sequences, approximately 5.8% of which were seen just once. Around 8.8% of the sample comes from the top ten.

The V end loses 5 bases and the J end loses 7 bases, and a stretch of 21 bases separates them. Inclusive of the bounding cysteine and phenylalanine, the CDR3 is 15 residues long. The retained sequence is limited to the CDR3, 45 bases, with the frame set at the first base. The germline V gene supplies CDR1 MDHEN and CDR2 SYDVKM. Study-wide conclusions, independent of this receptor: Expanded TCRs formed significantly more large CDR3 similarity clusters than pre-sensitization or healthy control sets, consistent with antigen-driven responses. DPC sensitization did not change the number of TCRs with a frequency above 1 in 1000, and there was no evidence of changes in global repertoire structure. Patch test score correlated positively with the number of PT1 expanded TCRs, reaching significance at thresholds 8, 16 and 32 but not at 4. Because every patient had alopecia, a presumed autoimmune disease, the patients' immune response might differ from that of healthy individuals. After repeated subsampling, the strength of the expansion versus patch-test correlation and the threshold at which it became significant changed.

The sequencing here drew on whole blood, taken in connection with sensitization to the hapten diphenylcyclopropenone (DPC). The chain was built from TRBV28 and TRBJ2-7; TRBD2 is a weak D gene call, 6 bases matching. This TCR was sampled from a woman younger than 35 with alopecia areata. Some clones in this sample may be carry-over from other donors' samples. The DNA sequence follows: TGTGCCAGCAGTCCCTTATGGGACTCCGCGGGGGAGCAGTACTTC. It encodes CASSPLWDSAGEQYF.